The clone carrying this T cell receptor (beta chain) was counted a single time. Its antigen is unidentified. These data originate in a study of cytomegalovirus exposure and HLA in healthy donors. Notes on the study in general: Cytomegalovirus association was listed for 164 TCR beta chains. Under in vitro conditions, three CMV-associated chains were confirmed as specific for CMV antigens.

The method was immunoSEQ multiplex PCR; TCRdb's version includes in-frame clones alone and lacks a portion of them. The sample has 130,000 or so clones; 85% to 90% are singletons. Unmatched junction bases numbered 9, after V lost 2 bases and J lost 5 bases. The CDR3 loop spans 16 amino acids. CDR1 SGHRS and CDR2 YFSETQ come from the germline V gene. What was sequenced was PBMCs. This TCR derives from a man between 25 and 39 years old in good health and CMV-seronegative. The chain has TRBV5-1 and TRBJ2-5; 10 nucleotides align to TRBD1. The CDR3 DNA reads TGCGCCAGCAGCTTCTTGGGACAGGGGAGGACGGAGACCCAGTACTTC. It is translated as CASSFLGQGRTETQYF.